The 22 T cell receptor beta chains listed next were all sequenced from one sample in a study of blood T cell repertoires in COVID-19. Measured with immunoSEQ multiplex PCR; TCRdb has only the in-frame clones, and not every one. This table holds roughly 220,000 clones, 65% to 85% found once. The sequenced sample consisted of peripheral blood. Receptors originate from a woman in her 30s who had recovered from COVID-19.

The chain joins TRBV24-1 to TRBJ2-1; 10 bases are a match to TRBD2. With 6 bases clipped from V and 1 base from J, the junction kept 2 bases outside the gene matches. CDR1 is KGHDR and CDR2 is SFDVKD in the germline V gene. The CDR3 has 15 residues. The CDR3 nucleotides read TGTGCCACCAGTAGCGGGAGGGAATCCTACAATGAGCAGTTCTTC. Translating it yields CATSSGRESYNEQFF.

In its sample, this clone was seen once. V is TRBV11-2 and J is TRBJ1-1; possibly TRBD1 for D (6 bases). Per germline, CDR1 SGHAT and CDR2 FQNNGV. The CDR3 sequence is 14 residues long. Trimming took 1 base from V and 7 from J, leaving 13 bases between them. In DNA form, the CDR3 reads TGTGCCAGCAGCTTAGTTGGGGACACCTATGAAGCTTTCTTT. As protein: CASSLVGDTYEAFF.

The J gene is TRBJ2-5, the V gene TRBV6-4; 12 bases line up with TRBD2. This CDR3 is 15 amino acids long. Germline CDR1 MRHNA, CDR2 SNTAGT. J lost 2 bases, V lost 5 bases, and 3 bases had no gene match. The DNA for the CDR3 is TGTGCCAGCAGTCCGACTAGCGGGGGTCAAGAGACCCAGTACTTC. Its translation is CASSPTSGGQETQYF.

V gene TRBV4-1 combines with J gene TRBJ2-2, with TRBD2 matching over 9 bases. The junction had 2 bases not matched to a gene; V was cut back by 3 bases and J by 3 bases. The CDR3 length is 15 residues. The germline V gene has CDR1 MGHRA and CDR2 YSYEKL. CDR3 nucleotide sequence: TGCGCCAGCAGCCAGAGGACTAGCGACACCGGGGAGCTGTTTTTT. Translated, it gives CASSQRTSDTGELFF.

The rearrangement links TRBV5-1 to TRBJ1-2; 10 bases fit TRBD1. The CDR3 runs to 14 residues. With V trimmed by 5 bases and J by 4 bases, 5 bases remained unmatched. The germline V gene has CDR1 SGHRS and CDR2 YFSETQ. The CDR3 region is CASSRDRGTYGYTF. The CDR3 coding sequence is TGCGCCAGCAGTCGGGACAGGGGCACCTATGGCTACACCTTC.

This clone has a handful of counts. The chain combines TRBV19 with TRBJ2-5; no clear D. This CDR3 spans 12 amino acids. CDR1 is LNHDA, CDR2 SQIVND, per germline (reference sequence). V was clipped by 6 bases and J by 1 base, with 6 bases between them. The CDR3: CASSPGQETQYF. The CDR3 nucleotides are TGTGCCAGTAGCCCGGGCCAAGAGACCCAGTACTTC. Based on the CDR3 plus reference TRBV19 and TRBJ2-5, the full variable domain is DGGITQSPKYLFRKEGQNVTLSCEQNLNHDAMYWYRQDPGQGLRLIYYSQIVNDFQKGDIAEGYSVSREKKESFPLTVTSAQKNPTAFYLCASSPGQETQYFGPGTRLLVL.

The rearrangement uses TRBV10-3 and TRBJ2-2, with D maybe TRBD2 (5 bases). The CDR3 extends over 15 amino acids. V dropped 5 bases and J dropped 6 bases, with 16 bases sitting between them. Per germline, CDR1 ENHRY and CDR2 SYGVKD. CDR3 sequence reads: CAISLDGSDPGELFF. The CDR3 nucleotides are TGTGCCATCAGTCTGGACGGTAGCGATCCCGGGGAGCTGTTTTTT.

The genes are TRBV18 and TRBJ1-2; 9 nucleotides agree with TRBD1. CDR3 length: 17 residues. Trimming cost V 1 base and J 8 bases; bases outside gene matches: 14. Germline V gene data show CDR1 as KGHSH and CDR2 as LQKENI. CDR3 sequence: CASSPLNPGQGGEGYTF. The DNA of the CDR3 is TGTGCCAGCTCACCACTGAACCCGGGACAGGGAGGGGAAGGCTACACCTTC.

V gene TRBV9 combines with J gene TRBJ1-1, with 8 bases matching TRBD1. The CDR3 totals 15 residues. Germline CDR1 SGDLS, CDR2 YYNGEE. Losses at the gene ends were 4 bases for V and 4 bases for J; bases not matched to a gene: 9. As DNA, the CDR3 is TGTGCCAGCAGCCCTTACAGGGGGGTAGGCACTGAAGCTTTCTTT. Its protein is CASSPYRGVGTEAFF.

The chain links TRBV27 to TRBJ2-7; TRBD2 is a possible D gene (6 bases). The CDR3 loop spans 14 amino acids. Trimming left V 6 bases short and J 8 bases short, with 20 bases between. Germline CDR1 is MNHEY and CDR2 is SMNVEV (reference sequence). This CDR3 is CASRGRLAPLKQYF. For the CDR3, the DNA is TGTGCCAGCAGGGGGAGGCTAGCGCCCCTCAAGCAGTACTTC.

The rearrangement joins TRBV4-1 to TRBJ2-3; 9 nucleotides match TRBD2. With V trimmed by 0 bases and J by 3 bases, 4 bases remained unmatched. This CDR3 is built from 16 residues. Germline CDR1 reads MGHRA; CDR2 reads YSYEKL. The CDR3: CASSQDHLAGTDTQYF. CDR3 nucleotides: TGCGCCAGCAGCCAAGATCATCTAGCGGGGACAGATACGCAGTATTTT.

The chain links TRBV5-4 to TRBJ2-2, with a tentative D call TRBD2 (6 bases). Trimming cost V 4 bases and J 2 bases, with 9 bases left between them. This CDR3 is built from 14 residues. CDR1 is SGHNT and CDR2 is YYREEE in the germline V gene (reference sequence). CDR3: CASSTSPNTGELFF. The CDR3 nucleotides are TGTGCCAGCAGCACTAGCCCAAACACCGGGGAGCTGTTTTTT.

The sample holds a few counts of this clone. The rearrangement joins TRBV27 to TRBJ1-5; D gene ambiguous. The CDR3 is 14 amino acids. The V gene lost 3 bases and the J gene lost 8 bases, with 14 bases spanning the gap. Per germline, CDR1 MNHEY and CDR2 SMNVEV (reference sequence). As DNA, the CDR3 is TGTGCCAGCAGTTTTTCCAGCGTTTGGGAGCCCCAGCATTTT. It yields the protein CASSFSSVWEPQHF.

The gene calls are TRBV5-1 and TRBJ2-3; TRBD2 matches at 14 bases. Germline V gene sequence: CDR1 SGHRS, CDR2 YFSETQ. Trimming took 4 bases from V and 5 from J; bases not matched to a gene: 15. CDR3 size: 19 residues. Here the CDR3 reads CASSPSRSRLAGGVDTQYF. Here the CDR3 DNA reads TGCGCCAGCAGCCCCTCCCGTTCTAGACTAGCGGGAGGGGTAGATACGCAGTATTTT.

The chain has TRBV6-5 and TRBJ1-4; D unresolved. Between the trimmed V and J ends, which lost 6 bases and 2 bases, there was a span of 10 bases. Looked up from germline, CDR1 is MNHEY and CDR2 is SVGAGI. This CDR3 is 14 amino acids long. CDR3 DNA sequence: TGTGCCAGCAGGGTAGGCGGGACTAATGAAAAACTGTTTTTT. This gives the protein CASRVGGTNEKLFF.

The chain has TRBV24-1 and TRBJ2-1; TRBD1 agrees at 11 bases. Looked up from germline, CDR1 is KGHDR and CDR2 is SFDVKD. J was trimmed by 7 bases and V by 4 bases; bases with no gene match: 8. The CDR3 has 16 amino acids. CDR3 sequence reads: CATSDPGTGGVNEQFF. The CDR3 nucleotides read TGTGCCACCAGTGACCCCGGGACAGGGGGGGTAAATGAGCAGTTCTTC.

The gene calls are TRBV5-1 and TRBJ2-1; 7 nucleotides align to TRBD1. Germline V gene data show CDR1 as SGHRS and CDR2 as YFSETQ. With 4 bases clipped from V and 7 bases from J, the junction kept 11 bases outside the gene matches. The CDR3 extends over 15 amino acids. In DNA, the CDR3 is TGCGCCAGCAGCCTTGCAATTACAGGGGCGAATGAGCAGTTCTTC. Protein sequence: CASSLAITGANEQFF.

The chain uses TRBV2 and TRBJ2-1; possibly TRBD2 for D (6 bases). CDR1 and CDR2 (germline): SNHLY, FYNNEI. Between the trimmed V and J ends, which lost 10 bases and 5 bases, there was a span of 21 bases. The CDR3 runs 15 residues. CDR3 protein: CATLRWAGPDNEQFF. CDR3 nucleotides: TGTGCCACCCTCCGCTGGGCGGGACCCGACAATGAGCAGTTCTTC.

The table lists this clone with a count of one. This rearrangement joins TRBV10-3 to TRBJ2-5, with 11 bases lining up with TRBD2. Germline V CDR1 and CDR2: ENHRY, SYGVKD. The CDR3 runs 16 residues. V trimming: 10 bases; J trimming: 5 bases; junction bases outside the gene matches: 15. The CDR3 loop reads CASGRISGRDLETQYF. The CDR3 nucleotides read TGTGCCAGCGGTAGAATTAGCGGGAGGGATCTGGAGACCCAGTACTTC.

The chain carries TRBV4-2 and TRBJ2-7; D unclear. Trimming left V 0 bases short and J 7 bases short, with 13 bases between. The CDR3 extends over 14 amino acids. Germline assignment: CDR1 LGHNA and CDR2 YNFKEQ. The CDR3 spells CASSQDAAFGEQYF. The CDR3 bases are TGTGCCAGCAGCCAAGATGCGGCTTTCGGGGAGCAGTACTTC.

This clone was seen more than once but under ten times. The V call is TRBV6-4, the J call TRBJ1-5; D gene ambiguous. CDR3 length: 13 amino acids. Trimming shortened V by 3 bases and J by 5 bases, and 8 bases separated the two germline ends. Germline V gives CDR1 MRHNA, CDR2 SNTAGT. CDR3 residues: CASSEKEDQPQHF. The CDR3, as DNA: TGTGCCAGCAGTGAAAAAGAGGATCAGCCCCAGCATTTT.

The chain combines TRBV19 with TRBJ2-2; D is undetermined. Trimming took off 6 bases at V and 3 bases at J, with 11 bases between the two ends. Germline CDR1 and CDR2: LNHDA and SQIVND (reference sequence). The CDR3 has 14 amino acids. The CDR3 is CASRTVTDTGELFF. In nucleotides, the CDR3 is TGTGCCAGTAGAACAGTAACCGACACCGGGGAGCTGTTTTTT. Together with reference TRBV19 and TRBJ2-2, the CDR3 gives the full variable domain: DGGITQSPKYLFRKEGQNVTLSCEQNLNHDAMYWYRQDPGQGLRLIYYSQIVNDFQKGDIAEGYSVSREKKESFPLTVTSAQKNPTAFYLCASRTVTDTGELFFGEGSRLTVL.